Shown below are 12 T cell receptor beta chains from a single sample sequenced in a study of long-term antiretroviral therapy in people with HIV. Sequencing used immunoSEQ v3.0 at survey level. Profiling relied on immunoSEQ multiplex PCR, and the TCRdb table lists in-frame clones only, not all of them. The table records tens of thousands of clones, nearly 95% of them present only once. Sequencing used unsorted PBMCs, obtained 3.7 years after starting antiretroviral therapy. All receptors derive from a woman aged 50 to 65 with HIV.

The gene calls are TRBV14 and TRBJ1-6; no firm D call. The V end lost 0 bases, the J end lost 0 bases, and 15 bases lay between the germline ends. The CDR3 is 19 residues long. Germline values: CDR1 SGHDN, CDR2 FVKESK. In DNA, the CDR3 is TGTGCCAGCAGCCAAGATATAATCCAGCCCTACTCCTATAATTCACCCCTCCACTTT. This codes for CASSQDIIQPYSYNSPLHF.

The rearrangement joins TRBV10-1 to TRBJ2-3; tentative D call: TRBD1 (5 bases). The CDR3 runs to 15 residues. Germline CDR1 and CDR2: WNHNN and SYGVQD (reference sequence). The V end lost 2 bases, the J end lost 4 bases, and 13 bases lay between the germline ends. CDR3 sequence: CASSELRGVADTQYF. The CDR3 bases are TGCGCCAGCAGTGAGCTAAGGGGTGTTGCAGATACGCAGTATTTT.

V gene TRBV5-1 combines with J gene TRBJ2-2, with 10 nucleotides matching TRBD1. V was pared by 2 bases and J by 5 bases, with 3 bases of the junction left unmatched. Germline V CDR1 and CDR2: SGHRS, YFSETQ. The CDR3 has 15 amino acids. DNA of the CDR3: TGCGCCAGCAGCTTAGGGACAGGGGCTACCGGGGAGCTGTTTTTT. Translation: CASSLGTGATGELFF. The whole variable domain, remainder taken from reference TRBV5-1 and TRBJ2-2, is KAGVTQTPRYLIKTRGQQVTLSCSPISGHRSVSWYQQTPGQGLQFLFEYFSETQRNKGNFPGRFSGRQFSNSRSEMNVSTLELGDSALYLCASSLGTGATGELFFGEGSRLTVL.

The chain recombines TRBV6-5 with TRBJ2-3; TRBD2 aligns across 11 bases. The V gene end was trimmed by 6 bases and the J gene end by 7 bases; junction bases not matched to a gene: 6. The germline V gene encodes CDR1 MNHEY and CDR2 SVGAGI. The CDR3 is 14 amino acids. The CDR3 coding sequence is TGTGCCAGCAGAACTAGCGGGGGTTTGTATACGCAGTATTTT. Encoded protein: CASRTSGGLYTQYF.

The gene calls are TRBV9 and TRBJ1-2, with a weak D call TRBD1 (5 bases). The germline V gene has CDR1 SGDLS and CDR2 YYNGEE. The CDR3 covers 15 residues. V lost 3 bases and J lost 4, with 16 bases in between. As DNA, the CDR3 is TGTGCCAGCAGCGCGCTACCCGACAGCCCCTATGGCTACACCTTC. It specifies CASSALPDSPYGYTF. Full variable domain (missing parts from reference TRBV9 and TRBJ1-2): DSGVTQTPKHLITATGQRVTLRCSPRSGDLSVYWYQQSLDQGLQFLIQYYNGEERAKGNILERFSAQQFPDLHSELNLSSLELGDSALYFCASSALPDSPYGYTFGSGTRLTVV.

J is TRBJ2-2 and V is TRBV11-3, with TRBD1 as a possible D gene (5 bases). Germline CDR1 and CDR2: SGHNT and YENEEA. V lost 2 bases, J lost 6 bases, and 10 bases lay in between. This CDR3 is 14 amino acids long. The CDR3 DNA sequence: TGTGCCAGCAGCTTAACCCAGGGCGCCGGGGAGCTGTTTTTT. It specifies CASSLTQGAGELFF.

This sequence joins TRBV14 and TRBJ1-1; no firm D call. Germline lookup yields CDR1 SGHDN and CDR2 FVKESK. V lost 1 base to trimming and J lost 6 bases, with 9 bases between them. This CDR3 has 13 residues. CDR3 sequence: CASSQGKGAEAFF. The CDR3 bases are TGTGCCAGCAGCCAAGGAAAAGGCGCTGAAGCTTTCTTT.

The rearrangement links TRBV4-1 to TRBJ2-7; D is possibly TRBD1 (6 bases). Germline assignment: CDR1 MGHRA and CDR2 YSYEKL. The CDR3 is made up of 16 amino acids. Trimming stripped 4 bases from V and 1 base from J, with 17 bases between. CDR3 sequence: CASSLGADSLSYEQYF. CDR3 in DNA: TGCGCCAGCAGCCTTGGCGCGGACAGCTTATCCTACGAGCAGTACTTC.

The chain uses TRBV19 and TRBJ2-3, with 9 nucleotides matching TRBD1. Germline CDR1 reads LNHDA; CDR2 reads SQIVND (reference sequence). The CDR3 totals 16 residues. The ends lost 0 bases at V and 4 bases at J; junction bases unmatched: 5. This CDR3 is CASSIDTGGPADTQYF. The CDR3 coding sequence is TGTGCCAGTAGTATAGACACAGGGGGCCCTGCAGATACGCAGTATTTT.

In DNA form, the CDR3 reads TGTGCCAGCAGCGCAGGACGGGGTTCGCCCCAGCATTTT. Translating gives CASSAGRGSPQHF. J is TRBJ1-5 and V is TRBV13; D unclear. The CDR3 runs 13 residues. Germline-derived CDR1 and CDR2 are PRHDT and FYEKMQ (reference sequence). Trimming pared 5 bases from V and 9 bases from J, leaving 14 bases between.

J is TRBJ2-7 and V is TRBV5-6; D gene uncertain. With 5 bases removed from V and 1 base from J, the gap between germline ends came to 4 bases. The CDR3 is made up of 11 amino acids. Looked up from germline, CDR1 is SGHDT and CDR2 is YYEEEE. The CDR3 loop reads CASSYSYEQYF. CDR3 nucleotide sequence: TGTGCCAGCAGTTATTCCTACGAGCAGTACTTC.

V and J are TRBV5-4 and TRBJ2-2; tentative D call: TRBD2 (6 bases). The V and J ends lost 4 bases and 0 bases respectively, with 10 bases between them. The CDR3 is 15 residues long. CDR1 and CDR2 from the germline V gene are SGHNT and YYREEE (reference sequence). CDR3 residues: CASSPGLPNTGELFF. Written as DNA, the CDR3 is TGTGCCAGCAGCCCGGGACTGCCGAACACCGGGGAGCTGTTTTTT.